Below are 18 T cell receptor beta chains sequenced from a single sample in a study of blood T cell repertoires in COVID-19. The table came from immunoSEQ multiplex PCR; TCRdb's copy has only in-frame clones and leaves some out. The table lists about 180,000 clones, approximately 88% of them singletons, with about 4.1% in the top ten. Sequenced sample: peripheral blood. The receptors originated from a woman aged 30 to 39 with acute or convalescent COVID-19.

The gene calls are TRBV6-6 and TRBJ1-1; D is uncertain. CDR3 length: 11 amino acids. The germline gives CDR1 MNHNY, CDR2 SVGAGI (reference sequence). V dropped 3 bases and J dropped 5 bases, with 4 bases sitting between them. This CDR3 reads CASSYLTEAFF. CDR3 nucleotide sequence: TGTGCCAGCAGTTATCTAACTGAAGCTTTCTTT.

The chain links TRBV25-1 to TRBJ2-3, with D unclear. Germline V gene sequence: CDR1 MGHDK, CDR2 SYGVNS. CDR3 length equals 11 residues. The chain's CDR3 is CVRLITDTQYF. The DNA of the CDR3 is TGTGTCAGACTGATCACAGATACGCAGTATTTT.

This chain joins TRBV19 and TRBJ1-2; D perhaps matches TRBD1 (6 bases). The CDR3 loop spans 14 amino acids. V lost 6 bases to trimming and J lost 3 bases, with 14 bases between them. Looked up from germline, CDR1 is LNHDA and CDR2 is SQIVND (reference sequence). This CDR3 is CASRELSGDYGYTF. For the CDR3, the DNA is TGTGCCAGTAGGGAACTATCAGGGGACTATGGCTACACCTTC. Full variable domain (outside the CDR3, taken from reference TRBV19 and TRBJ1-2): DGGITQSPKYLFRKEGQNVTLSCEQNLNHDAMYWYRQDPGQGLRLIYYSQIVNDFQKGDIAEGYSVSREKKESFPLTVTSAQKNPTAFYLCASRELSGDYGYTFGSGTRLTVV.

The chain joins TRBV28 to TRBJ2-5, with D hard to call. CDR1 and CDR2 (germline): MDHEN, SYDVKM. CDR3 length equals 12 residues. V was clipped by 6 bases and J by 4 bases, with 9 bases between them. The CDR3 region has the DNA TGTGCCAGCAGAATGGTGGCAGAGACCCAGTACTTC. It yields the protein CASRMVAETQYF. The whole variable domain, filled in from reference TRBV28 and TRBJ2-5, reads DVKVTQSSRYLVKRTGEKVFLECVQDMDHENMFWYRQDPGLGLRLIYFSYDVKMKEKGDIPEGYSVSREKKERFSLILESASTNQTSMYLCASRMVAETQYFGPGTRLLVL.

The chain employs TRBV28 and TRBJ1-4, with D possibly TRBD1 on 5 matching bases. The CDR3 spans 15 residues. Per germline, CDR1 MDHEN and CDR2 SYDVKM. Trimming took off 2 bases at V and 3 bases at J, with 10 bases between the two ends. The CDR3 coding sequence is TGTGCCAGCAGTTTAGGGGGGAAAGCTAATGAAAAACTGTTTTTT. Translated: CASSLGGKANEKLFF. Supplemented by reference TRBV28 and TRBJ1-4, the full variable domain reads DVKVTQSSRYLVKRTGEKVFLECVQDMDHENMFWYRQDPGLGLRLIYFSYDVKMKEKGDIPEGYSVSREKKERFSLILESASTNQTSMYLCASSLGGKANEKLFFGSGTQLSVL.

The rearrangement uses TRBV5-1 and TRBJ2-3; 7 positions agree with TRBD1. The CDR3 has 15 residues. Germline trimming cut 0 bases from V and 3 bases from J; bases unmatched to any gene: 4. Germline lookup yields CDR1 SGHRS and CDR2 YFSETQ. CDR3 nucleotide sequence: TGCGCCAGCAGCTTGGAAGGACAGGCGACAGATACGCAGTATTTT. Translated: CASSLEGQATDTQYF.

The CDR3 reads CASSPGTGGAETQYF. The CDR3 nucleotides are TGTGCCAGCAGCCCCGGGACAGGGGGGGCAGAGACCCAGTACTTC. The gene calls are TRBV5-4 and TRBJ2-5, with TRBD1 matching over 11 bases. The CDR3 totals 15 residues. From germline, CDR1 is SGHNT and CDR2 YYREEE (reference sequence). The trim removed 4 bases at V and 4 bases at J, leaving 6 bases unmatched.

J is TRBJ1-1 and V is TRBV5-1; 7 nucleotides match TRBD1. The CDR3 is made up of 16 amino acids. Trimming cost V 3 bases and J 4 bases; bases outside gene matches: 12. Germline V lookup: CDR1 SGHRS, CDR2 YFSETQ. CDR3 sequence: CASSSRPGTVITEAFF. The CDR3 nucleotides read TGCGCCAGCAGCTCGAGACCCGGGACAGTGATCACTGAAGCTTTCTTT.

This clone was seen just once. The V call is TRBV27, the J call TRBJ2-1, with 8 bases lining up with TRBD2. Trimming cost V 8 bases and J 5 bases; bases outside gene matches: 8. In germline, CDR1 is MNHEY, CDR2 SMNVEV (reference sequence). CDR3 length: 14 residues. The DNA of the CDR3 is TGTGCCAGCCGACTAGCGTTAGTTAACAATGAGCAGTTCTTC. It is translated as CASRLALVNNEQFF.

This chain joins TRBV6-5 and TRBJ1-5, with D perhaps TRBD1 (6 bases). The CDR3 spans 13 residues. Trimming stripped 6 bases from V and 5 bases from J, with 11 bases between. CDR1 and CDR2 (germline): MNHEY, SVGAGI. The CDR3 is CASRVGAHQPQHF. CDR3 in DNA: TGTGCCAGCAGGGTGGGGGCTCATCAGCCCCAGCATTTT.

The J gene is TRBJ2-1, the V gene TRBV25-1, with a weak D call TRBD2 (5 bases). The germline V gene has CDR1 MGHDK and CDR2 SYGVNS. The length of the CDR3 is 16 residues. Trimming removed 0 bases from V and 0 bases from J, with 9 bases in between. CDR3 amino acids: CASSEYLGSSYNEQFF. DNA for the CDR3: TGTGCCAGCAGTGAATACCTAGGGAGCTCCTACAATGAGCAGTTCTTC.

The chain carries TRBV27 and TRBJ2-7; 7 bases match TRBD1. V shed 5 bases, J shed 5 bases, and the junction held 3 bases outside the gene matches. Germline CDR1 reads MNHEY; CDR2 reads SMNVEV (reference sequence). The CDR3 extends over 12 amino acids. DNA for the CDR3: TGTGCCAGCAGTCTCACAGGGGACGAGCAGTACTTC. Translated, it gives CASSLTGDEQYF.

The chain joins TRBV5-1 to TRBJ1-2; D is uncertain. The CDR3 runs to 14 residues. Germline V gene sequence: CDR1 SGHRS, CDR2 YFSETQ. V lost 1 base to trimming and J lost 3 bases, with 10 bases between them. The CDR3 is CASSLSTPDYGYTF. The CDR3 nucleotides read TGCGCCAGCAGCTTGTCCACACCTGACTATGGCTACACCTTC.

This chain joins TRBV5-8 and TRBJ2-7; 8 bases are shared with TRBD1. Trimming cost V 8 bases and J 0 bases; bases outside gene matches: 7. CDR3 length equals 14 residues. Germline-derived CDR1 and CDR2 are SGHTS and YDEGEE. CDR3 sequence reads: CARGRGRHSYEQYF. Written as DNA, the CDR3 is TGTGCCAGGGGCAGGGGGCGGCACTCCTACGAGCAGTACTTC.

This chain uses TRBV6-5 with TRBJ2-2; perhaps TRBD2 as D (5 bases). Germline CDR1 MNHEY, CDR2 SVGAGI. V was cut by 4 bases and J by 7 bases, with 13 bases left in between. The CDR3 consists of 14 residues. The CDR3 protein is CASSLWEGGGELFF. The CDR3 DNA sequence: TGTGCCAGCAGTTTGTGGGAAGGAGGCGGGGAGCTGTTTTTT.

J is TRBJ2-1 and V is TRBV2, with D possibly matching TRBD2 (6 bases). The CDR3 runs to 16 residues. Trimming shortened V by 8 bases and J by 9 bases, and 26 bases separated the two germline ends. CDR1 is SNHLY and CDR2 is FYNNEI in the germline V gene. The CDR3: CASVGHRVAGLGEQFF. The CDR3 nucleotides are TGTGCCAGCGTGGGGCACCGGGTGGCGGGATTGGGTGAGCAGTTCTTC.

V usage is TRBV19 and J usage is TRBJ2-5; D ambiguous. The CDR3 runs to 16 residues. Germline V gene sequence: CDR1 LNHDA, CDR2 SQIVND (reference sequence). Deletions cut 5 bases from V and 1 base from J, with 17 bases between. The CDR3 reads CASSPTVITIQETQYF. The CDR3 DNA reads TGTGCCAGTAGTCCCACAGTCATAACAATCCAAGAGACCCAGTACTTC.

This clone was seen a handful of times. This sequence joins TRBV12-2 and TRBJ2-2; TRBD2, the table's D call, was not compared with the DNA. TRBV12-2 is described as a pseudogene. The CDR3 totals 19 residues. CDR3 amino acids: CASRSKKPPGEHYTGELFF. CDR3 nucleotides: TGTGCAAGTCGGAGTAAAAAACCGCCCGGGGAACATTACACCGGGGAGCTGTTTTTT.